This TCR beta chain was documented in a study of blood T cell repertoires in COVID-19. In the original processing: For nucleated cells, counts were estimated from reference gene primer amplification. The repertoire was sequenced with immunoSEQ multiplex PCR; TCRdb's copy has only in-frame clones and lacks some. The V and J calls and clone size were taken over from that table, and D and trimming were inferred from the DNA. Here the sample spans under 450,000 clones, approximately 89% being singletons. The sequence derives from a woman aged 40 to 49 who had been exposed to COVID-19. The sample consisted of PBMCs or T cells enriched from blood (not recorded which).

The CDR3 region is CASSEQGGSYEQYF. As DNA, the CDR3 is TGTGCCAGCAGTGAACAGGGGGGTTCCTACGAGCAGTACTTC. The genes are TRBV2 and TRBJ2-7, with D possibly matching TRBD1 (7 bases). Germline assignment: CDR1 SNHLY and CDR2 FYNNEI. The CDR3 covers 14 residues. Trimming took 2 bases from V and 1 from J, leaving 9 bases between them.